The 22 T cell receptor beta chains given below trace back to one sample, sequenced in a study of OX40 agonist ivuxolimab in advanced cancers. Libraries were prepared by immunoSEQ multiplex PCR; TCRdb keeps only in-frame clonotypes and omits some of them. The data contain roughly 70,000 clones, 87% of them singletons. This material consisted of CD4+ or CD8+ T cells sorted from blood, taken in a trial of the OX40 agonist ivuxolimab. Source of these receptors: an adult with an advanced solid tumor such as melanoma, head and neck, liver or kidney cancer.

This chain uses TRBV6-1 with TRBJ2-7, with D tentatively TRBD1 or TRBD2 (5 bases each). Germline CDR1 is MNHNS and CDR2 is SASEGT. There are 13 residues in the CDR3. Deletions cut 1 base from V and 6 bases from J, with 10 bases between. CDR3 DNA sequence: TGTGCCAGCAGTGAAGGAGGGGTGCGCGAGCAGTACTTC. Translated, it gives CASSEGGVREQYF.

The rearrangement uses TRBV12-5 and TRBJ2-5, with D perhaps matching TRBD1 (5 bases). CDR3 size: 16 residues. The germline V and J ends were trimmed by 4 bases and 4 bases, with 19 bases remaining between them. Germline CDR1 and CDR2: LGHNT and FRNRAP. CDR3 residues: CASGSFPTDRIETQYF. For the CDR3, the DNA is TGTGCTAGTGGTTCATTCCCGACAGACCGAATAGAGACCCAGTACTTC.

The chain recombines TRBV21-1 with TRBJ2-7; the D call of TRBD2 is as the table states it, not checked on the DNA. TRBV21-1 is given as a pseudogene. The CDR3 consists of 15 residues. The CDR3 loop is CASSKVGSTSYEQYF. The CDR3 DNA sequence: TGTGCCAGCAGCAAAGTAGGTAGCACGAGCTACGAGCAGTACTTC.

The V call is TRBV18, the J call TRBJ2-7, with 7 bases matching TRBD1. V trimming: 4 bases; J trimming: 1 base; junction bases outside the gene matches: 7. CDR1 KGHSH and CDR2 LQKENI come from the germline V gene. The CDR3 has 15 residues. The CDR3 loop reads CASSRGTAKSYEQYF. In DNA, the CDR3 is TGTGCCAGCTCACGAGGGACAGCTAAGTCCTACGAGCAGTACTTC.

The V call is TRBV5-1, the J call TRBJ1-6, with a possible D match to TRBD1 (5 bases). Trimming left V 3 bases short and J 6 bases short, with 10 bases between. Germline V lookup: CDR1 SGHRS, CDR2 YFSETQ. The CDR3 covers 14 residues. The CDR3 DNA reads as TGCGCCAGCAGCTCGACAGCTACTAATTCACCCCTCCACTTT. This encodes CASSSTATNSPLHF. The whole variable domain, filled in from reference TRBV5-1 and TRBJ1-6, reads KAGVTQTPRYLIKTRGQQVTLSCSPISGHRSVSWYQQTPGQGLQFLFEYFSETQRNKGNFPGRFSGRQFSNSRSEMNVSTLELGDSALYLCASSSTATNSPLHFGNGTRLTVT.

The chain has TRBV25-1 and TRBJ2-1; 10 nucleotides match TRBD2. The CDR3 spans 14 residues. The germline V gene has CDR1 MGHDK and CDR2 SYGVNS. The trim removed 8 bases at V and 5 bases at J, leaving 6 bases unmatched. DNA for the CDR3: TGTGCCAGCGCCGGGACTAGCGTAAACAATGAGCAGTTCTTC. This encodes CASAGTSVNNEQFF.

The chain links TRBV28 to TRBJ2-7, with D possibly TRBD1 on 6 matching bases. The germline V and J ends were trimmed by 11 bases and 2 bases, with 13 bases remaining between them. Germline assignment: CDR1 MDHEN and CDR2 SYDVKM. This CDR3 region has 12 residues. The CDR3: CASGTLAYEQYF. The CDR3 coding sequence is TGTGCCTCCGGGACATTAGCCTACGAGCAGTACTTC.

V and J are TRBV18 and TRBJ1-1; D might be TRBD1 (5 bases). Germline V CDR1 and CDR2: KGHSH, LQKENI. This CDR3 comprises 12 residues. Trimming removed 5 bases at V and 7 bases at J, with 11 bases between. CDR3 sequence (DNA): TGTGCCAGCTCAATAATCGGGGGTGAAGCTTTCTTT. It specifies CASSIIGGEAFF.

The CDR3 DNA follows: TGTGCCAGCAGCTTTTTACAAGGTGGCACTGAAGCTTTCTTT. Amino acids: CASSFLQGGTEAFF. The chain has TRBV5-8 and TRBJ1-1, with D unclear. V was pared by 2 bases and J by 4 bases, with 12 bases between. This CDR3 has 14 amino acids. Germline V gene data show CDR1 as SGHTS and CDR2 as YDEGEE. Full variable domain (outside the CDR3, taken from reference TRBV5-8 and TRBJ1-1): EAGVTQSPTHLIKTRGQQATLRCSPISGHTSVYWYQQALGLGLQFLLWYDEGEERNRGNFPPRFSGRQFPNYSSELNVNALELEDSALYLCASSFLQGGTEAFFGQGTRLTVV.

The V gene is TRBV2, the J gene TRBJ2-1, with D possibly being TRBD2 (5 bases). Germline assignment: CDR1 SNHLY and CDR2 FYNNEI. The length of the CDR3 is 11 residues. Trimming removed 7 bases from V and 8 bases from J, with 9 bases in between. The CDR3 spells CASTGVDEQFF. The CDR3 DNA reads TGTGCCAGCACCGGGGTGGATGAGCAGTTCTTC.

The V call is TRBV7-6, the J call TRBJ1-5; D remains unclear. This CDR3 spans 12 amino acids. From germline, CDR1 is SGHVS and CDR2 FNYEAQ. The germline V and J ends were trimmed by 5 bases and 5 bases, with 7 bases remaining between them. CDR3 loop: CASSLTDQPQHF. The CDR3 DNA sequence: TGTGCCAGCAGCCTTACGGATCAGCCCCAGCATTTT.

CDR3 sequence (DNA): TGCGCCAGCAGCCCTCCGAACAGGGGGATAGGCTACACCTTC. This translates into CASSPPNRGIGYTF. The rearrangement uses TRBV5-1 and TRBJ1-2; 8 nucleotides line up with TRBD1. Per germline, CDR1 SGHRS and CDR2 YFSETQ. This CDR3 is 14 amino acids long. The trim removed 4 bases at V and 8 bases at J, leaving 10 bases unmatched.

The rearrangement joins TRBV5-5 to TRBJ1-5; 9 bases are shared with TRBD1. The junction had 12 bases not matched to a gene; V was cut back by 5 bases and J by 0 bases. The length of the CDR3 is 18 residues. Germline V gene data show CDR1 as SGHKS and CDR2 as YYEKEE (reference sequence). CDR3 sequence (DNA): TGTGCCAGCAGTCCCCGGGGACAGGGCACTTATAGCAATCAGCCCCAGCATTTT. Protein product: CASSPRGQGTYSNQPQHF.

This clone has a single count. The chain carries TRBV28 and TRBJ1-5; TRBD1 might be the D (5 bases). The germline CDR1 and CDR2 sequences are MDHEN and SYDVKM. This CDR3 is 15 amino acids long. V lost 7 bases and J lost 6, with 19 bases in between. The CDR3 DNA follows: TGTGCCAGCATTGAGGGGAGGGCCAACTCTCAGCCCCAGCATTTT. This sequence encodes CASIEGRANSQPQHF.

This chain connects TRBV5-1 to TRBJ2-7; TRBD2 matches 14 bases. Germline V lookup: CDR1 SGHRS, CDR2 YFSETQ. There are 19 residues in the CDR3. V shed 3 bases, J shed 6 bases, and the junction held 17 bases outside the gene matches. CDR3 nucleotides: TGCGCCAGCAGCTCTCTCGGGACTAGCGGGGGCTCTACGTGGGTCGAGCAGTACTTC. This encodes CASSSLGTSGGSTWVEQYF.

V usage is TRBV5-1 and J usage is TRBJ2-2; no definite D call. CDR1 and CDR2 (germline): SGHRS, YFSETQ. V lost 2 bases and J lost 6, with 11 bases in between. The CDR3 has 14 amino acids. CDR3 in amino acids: CASSLGSDAGELFF. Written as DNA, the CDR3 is TGCGCCAGCAGCTTAGGATCTGACGCCGGGGAGCTGTTTTTT.

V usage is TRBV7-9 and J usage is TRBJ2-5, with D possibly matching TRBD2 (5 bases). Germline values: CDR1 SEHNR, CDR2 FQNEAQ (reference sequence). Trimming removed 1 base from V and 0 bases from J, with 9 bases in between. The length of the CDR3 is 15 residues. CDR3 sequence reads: CASSLGTDYQETQYF. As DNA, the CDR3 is TGTGCCAGCAGCTTAGGAACGGACTACCAAGAGACCCAGTACTTC.

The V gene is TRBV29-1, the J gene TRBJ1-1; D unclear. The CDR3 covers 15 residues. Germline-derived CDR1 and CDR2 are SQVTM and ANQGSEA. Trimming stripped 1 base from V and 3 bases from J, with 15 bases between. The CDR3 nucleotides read TGCAGCGTTGAAGGATCCTCCAAAGCGGACACTGAAGCTTTCTTT. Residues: CSVEGSSKADTEAFF.

CDR3 loop: CASSQQGAQGDYGYTF. Written as DNA, the CDR3 is TGTGCCAGCAGTCAACAGGGGGCACAGGGCGACTATGGCTACACCTTC. The chain has TRBV7-9 and TRBJ1-2; TRBD1 aligns across 9 bases. Looked up from germline, CDR1 is SEHNR and CDR2 is FQNEAQ (reference sequence). CDR3 length: 16 residues. V was pared by 6 bases and J by 3 bases, with 11 bases of the junction left unmatched. Complete variable domain (other parts from reference TRBV7-9 and TRBJ1-2): DTGVSQNPRHKITKRGQNVTFRCDPISEHNRLYWYRQTLGQGPEFLTYFQNEAQLEKSRLLSDRFSAERPKGSFSTLEIQRTEQGDSAMYLCASSQQGAQGDYGYTFGSGTRLTVV.

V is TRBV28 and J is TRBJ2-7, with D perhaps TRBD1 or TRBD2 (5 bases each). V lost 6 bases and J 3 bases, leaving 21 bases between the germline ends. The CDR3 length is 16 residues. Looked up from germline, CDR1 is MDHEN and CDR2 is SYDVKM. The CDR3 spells CASSLPGQVQYYEQYF. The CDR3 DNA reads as TGTGCCAGCAGCCTCCCGGGGCAGGTACAGTACTACGAGCAGTACTTC.

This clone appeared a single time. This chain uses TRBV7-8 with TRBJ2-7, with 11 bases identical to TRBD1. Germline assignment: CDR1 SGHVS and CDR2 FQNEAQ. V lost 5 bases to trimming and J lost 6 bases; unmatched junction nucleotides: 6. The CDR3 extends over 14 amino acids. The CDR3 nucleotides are TGTGCCAGCAGCACCGGGACAGGGGGTCGCGAGCAGTACTTC. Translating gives CASSTGTGGREQYF.

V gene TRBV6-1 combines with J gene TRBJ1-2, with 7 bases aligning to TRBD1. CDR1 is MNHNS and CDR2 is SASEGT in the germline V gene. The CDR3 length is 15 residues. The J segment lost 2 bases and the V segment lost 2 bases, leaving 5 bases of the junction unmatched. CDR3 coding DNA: TGTGCCAGCAGTGAAAAGGACAGGCAAAACTATGGCTACACCTTC. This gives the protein CASSEKDRQNYGYTF.